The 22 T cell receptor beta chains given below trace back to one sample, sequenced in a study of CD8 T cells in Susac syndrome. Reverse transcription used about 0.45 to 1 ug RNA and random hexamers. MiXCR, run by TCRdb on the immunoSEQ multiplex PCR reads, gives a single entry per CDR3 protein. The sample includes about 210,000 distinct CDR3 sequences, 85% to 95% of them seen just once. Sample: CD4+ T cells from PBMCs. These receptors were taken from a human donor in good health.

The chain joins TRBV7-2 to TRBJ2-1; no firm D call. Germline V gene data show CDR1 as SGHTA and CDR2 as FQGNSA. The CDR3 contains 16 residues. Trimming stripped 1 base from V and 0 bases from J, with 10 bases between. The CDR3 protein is CASSLGGTSSYNEQFF. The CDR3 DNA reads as TGTGCCAGCAGCTTAGGTGGCACCAGCTCCTACAATGAGCAGTTCTTC.

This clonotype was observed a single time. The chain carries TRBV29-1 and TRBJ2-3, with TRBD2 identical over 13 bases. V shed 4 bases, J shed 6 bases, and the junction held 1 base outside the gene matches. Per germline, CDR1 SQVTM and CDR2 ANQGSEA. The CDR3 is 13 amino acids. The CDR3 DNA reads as TGCAGCGTTGGACTAGCGGGGGGTGATACGCAGTATTTT. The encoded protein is CSVGLAGGDTQYF.

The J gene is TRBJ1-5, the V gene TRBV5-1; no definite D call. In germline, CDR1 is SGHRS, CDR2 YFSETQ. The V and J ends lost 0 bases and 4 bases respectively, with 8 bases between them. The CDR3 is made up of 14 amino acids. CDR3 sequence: CASSLGGNNQPQHF. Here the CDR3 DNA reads TGCGCCAGCAGCTTGGGAGGGAATAATCAGCCCCAGCATTTT.

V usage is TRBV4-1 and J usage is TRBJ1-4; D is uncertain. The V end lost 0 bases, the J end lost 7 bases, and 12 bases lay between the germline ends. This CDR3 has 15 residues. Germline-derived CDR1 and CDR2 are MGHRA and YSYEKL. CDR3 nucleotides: TGCGCCAGCAGCCAAGATTTGGGCTACGGTGAAAAACTGTTTTTT. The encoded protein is CASSQDLGYGEKLFF.

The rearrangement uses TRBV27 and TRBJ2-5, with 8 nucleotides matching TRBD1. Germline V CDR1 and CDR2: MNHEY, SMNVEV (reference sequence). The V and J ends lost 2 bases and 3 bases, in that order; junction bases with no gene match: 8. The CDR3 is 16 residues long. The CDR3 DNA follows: TGTGCCAGCAGTTTAAGGGGGACAGGAGAAAAAGAGACCCAGTACTTC. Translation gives CASSLRGTGEKETQYF.

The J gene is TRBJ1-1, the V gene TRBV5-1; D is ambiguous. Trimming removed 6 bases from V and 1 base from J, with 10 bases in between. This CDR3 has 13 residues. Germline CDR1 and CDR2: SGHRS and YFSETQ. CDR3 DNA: TGCGCCAGCAACACCTACCAGAACACTGAAGCTTTCTTT. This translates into CASNTYQNTEAFF.

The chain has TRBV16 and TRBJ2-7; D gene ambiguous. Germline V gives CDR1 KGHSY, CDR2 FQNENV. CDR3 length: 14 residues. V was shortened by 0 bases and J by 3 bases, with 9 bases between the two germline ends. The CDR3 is CASSQSMAGYEQYF. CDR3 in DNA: TGTGCCAGCAGCCAATCAATGGCAGGCTACGAGCAGTACTTC.

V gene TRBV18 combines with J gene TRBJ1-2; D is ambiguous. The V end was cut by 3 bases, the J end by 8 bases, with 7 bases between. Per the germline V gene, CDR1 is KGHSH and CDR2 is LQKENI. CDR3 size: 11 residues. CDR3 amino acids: CASSPGLGYTF. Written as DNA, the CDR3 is TGTGCCAGCTCACCCGGCCTGGGCTACACCTTC.

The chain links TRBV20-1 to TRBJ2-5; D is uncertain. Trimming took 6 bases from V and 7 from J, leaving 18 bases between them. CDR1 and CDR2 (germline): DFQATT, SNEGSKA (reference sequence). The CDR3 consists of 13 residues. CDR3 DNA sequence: TGCAGTGCGGTGCGGAGCCTTACGGGGACCCAGTACTTC. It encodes CSAVRSLTGTQYF.

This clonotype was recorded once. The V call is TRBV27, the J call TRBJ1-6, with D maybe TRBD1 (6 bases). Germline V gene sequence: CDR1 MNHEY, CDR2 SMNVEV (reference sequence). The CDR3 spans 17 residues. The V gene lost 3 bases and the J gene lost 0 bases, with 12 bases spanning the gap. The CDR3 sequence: CASSFDRLSSYNSPLHF. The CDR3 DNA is TGTGCCAGCAGTTTCGACAGGTTAAGCTCCTATAATTCACCCCTCCACTTT.

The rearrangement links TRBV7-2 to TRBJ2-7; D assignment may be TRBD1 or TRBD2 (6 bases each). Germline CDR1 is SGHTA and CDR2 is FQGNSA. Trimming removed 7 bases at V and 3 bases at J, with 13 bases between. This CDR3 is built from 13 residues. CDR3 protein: CASTNGGLYEQYV. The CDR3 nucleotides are TGTGCCAGCACCAATGGGGGGCTCTACGAGCAGTACGTC.

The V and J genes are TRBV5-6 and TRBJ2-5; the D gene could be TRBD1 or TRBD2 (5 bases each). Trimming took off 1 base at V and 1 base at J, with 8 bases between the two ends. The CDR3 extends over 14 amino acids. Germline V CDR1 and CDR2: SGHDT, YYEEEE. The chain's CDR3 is CASSLLGTQETQYF. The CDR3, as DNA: TGTGCCAGCAGCTTGTTGGGGACCCAAGAGACCCAGTACTTC.

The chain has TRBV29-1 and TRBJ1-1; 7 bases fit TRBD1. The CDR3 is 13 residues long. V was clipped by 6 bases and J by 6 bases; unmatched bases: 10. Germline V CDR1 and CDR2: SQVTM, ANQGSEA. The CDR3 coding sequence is TGCAGCGTGGGGGTCGACAGGGCCGCTGAAGCTTTCTTT. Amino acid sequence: CSVGVDRAAEAFF.

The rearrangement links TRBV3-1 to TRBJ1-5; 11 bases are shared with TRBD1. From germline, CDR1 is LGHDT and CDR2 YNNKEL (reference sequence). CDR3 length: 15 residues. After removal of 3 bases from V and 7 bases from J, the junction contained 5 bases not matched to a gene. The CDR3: CASSQGTGGGQPQHF. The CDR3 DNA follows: TGTGCCAGCAGCCAGGGGACAGGGGGTGGACAGCCCCAGCATTTT.

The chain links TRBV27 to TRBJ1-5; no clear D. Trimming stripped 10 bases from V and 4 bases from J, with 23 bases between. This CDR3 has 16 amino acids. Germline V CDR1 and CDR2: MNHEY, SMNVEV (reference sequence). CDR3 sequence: CANKHKARGINQPQHF. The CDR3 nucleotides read TGTGCCAACAAGCACAAGGCCCGTGGAATTAATCAGCCCCAGCATTTT.

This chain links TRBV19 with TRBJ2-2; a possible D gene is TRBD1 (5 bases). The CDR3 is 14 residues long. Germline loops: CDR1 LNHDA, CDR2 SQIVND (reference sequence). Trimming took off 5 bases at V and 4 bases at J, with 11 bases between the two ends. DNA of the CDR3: TGTGCCAGTAGTCCCCGCAGGGTCACCGGGGAGCTGTTTTTT. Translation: CASSPRRVTGELFF.

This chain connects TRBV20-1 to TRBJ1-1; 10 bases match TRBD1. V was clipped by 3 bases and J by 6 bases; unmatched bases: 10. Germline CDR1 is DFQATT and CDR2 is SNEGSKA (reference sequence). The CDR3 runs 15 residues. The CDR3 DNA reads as TGCAGTGCTAGCAGGACAGGGGGGTTTCTAGCTGAAGCTTTCTTT. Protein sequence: CSASRTGGFLAEAFF.

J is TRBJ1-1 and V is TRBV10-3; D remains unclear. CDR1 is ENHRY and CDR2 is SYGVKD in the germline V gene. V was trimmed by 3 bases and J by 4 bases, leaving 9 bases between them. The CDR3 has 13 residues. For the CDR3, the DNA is TGTGCCATCAGTGATAAGGCAGGCACTGAAGCTTTCTTT. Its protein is CAISDKAGTEAFF.

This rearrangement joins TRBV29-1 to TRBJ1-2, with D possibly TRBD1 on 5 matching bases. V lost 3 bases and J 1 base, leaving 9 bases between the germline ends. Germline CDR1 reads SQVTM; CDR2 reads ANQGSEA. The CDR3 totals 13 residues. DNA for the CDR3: TGCAGCGTTGATGGGGCTCGTAACTATGGCTACACCTTC. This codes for CSVDGARNYGYTF.

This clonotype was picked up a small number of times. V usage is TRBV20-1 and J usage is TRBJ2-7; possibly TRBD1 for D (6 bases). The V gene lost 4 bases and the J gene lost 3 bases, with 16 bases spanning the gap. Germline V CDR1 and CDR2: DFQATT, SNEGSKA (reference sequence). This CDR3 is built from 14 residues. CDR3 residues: CSAITTRDNYEQYV. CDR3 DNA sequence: TGCAGTGCTATAACGACCCGGGACAACTACGAGCAGTACGTC.

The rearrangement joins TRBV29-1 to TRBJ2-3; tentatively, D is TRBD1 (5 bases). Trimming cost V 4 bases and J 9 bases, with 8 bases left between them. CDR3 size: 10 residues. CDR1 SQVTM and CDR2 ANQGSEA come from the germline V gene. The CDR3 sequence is CSVARGTQYF. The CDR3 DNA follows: TGCAGCGTTGCTAGGGGAACGCAGTATTTT.

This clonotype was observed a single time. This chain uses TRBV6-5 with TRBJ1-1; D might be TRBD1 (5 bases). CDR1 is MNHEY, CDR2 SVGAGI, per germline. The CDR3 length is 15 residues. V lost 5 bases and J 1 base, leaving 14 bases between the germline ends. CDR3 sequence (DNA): TGTGCCAGCAGTCTTCCGGGACCCGGGAACACTGAAGCTTTCTTT. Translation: CASSLPGPGNTEAFF.